Listed here are 10 T cell receptor beta chains from one sample, sequenced in a study of blood T cell repertoires in COVID-19 (dated by TCRdb to 2019 to 2021). The method behind the library was the immunoSEQ multiplex PCR assay. This is the immuneACCESS table as TCRdb keeps it, with only in-frame sequences that have V and J called. A part of the clones is gone; compared with another copy, unresolved V genes explain less than half, and the rest is unexplained. This sample has 45,000 to 55,000 clones in its table, and 75% to 90% of those were observed once. The top ten constitute roughly 5% of the sample. Sequences were obtained from peripheral blood. The receptors derive from a human donor in a cohort sampled during active COVID-19.

The chain carries TRBV21-1 and TRBJ1-2; the table names TRBD1, a call not compared with the DNA. TRBV21-1 is tagged as a pseudogene. The length of the CDR3 is 13 residues. Here the CDR3 DNA reads TGTGCCAGCAGCAGCCAGGGGAACTATGGCTACACCTTC. Translating gives CASSSQGNYGYTF.

This chain connects TRBV29-1 to TRBJ1-1; D is undetermined. The V gene lost 3 bases and the J gene lost 3 bases, with 11 bases spanning the gap. Germline V gene data show CDR1 as SQVTM and CDR2 as ANQGSEA. The length of the CDR3 is 13 residues. The CDR3, as DNA: TGCAGCGTTGAGACGGGGTATGACACTGAAGCTTTCTTT. It translates to CSVETGYDTEAFF.

The chain employs TRBV11-1 and TRBJ2-7, with 7 bases identical to TRBD1. The length of the CDR3 is 15 residues. The germline V gene encodes CDR1 SGHAT and CDR2 FQDESV (reference sequence). V gave up 1 base and J gave up 3 bases; unmatched junction bases: 6. The CDR3 bases are TGTGCCAGCAGCTTAGTGGACAGGACCAACTACGAGCAGTACTTC. Protein sequence: CASSLVDRTNYEQYF.

This rearrangement joins TRBV2 to TRBJ1-2; D is unresolved. This CDR3 is 13 amino acids long. The V gene lost 1 base and the J gene lost 3 bases, with 6 bases spanning the gap. The germline gives CDR1 SNHLY, CDR2 FYNNEI. CDR3: CASSEGRDYGYTF. In nucleotides, the CDR3 is TGTGCCAGCAGTGAAGGTCGAGACTATGGCTACACCTTC.

V usage is TRBV6-6 and J usage is TRBJ2-5; D may be TRBD2 (6 bases). The CDR3 covers 11 residues. Germline CDR1 reads MNHNY; CDR2 reads SVGAGI (reference sequence). V lost 6 bases to trimming and J lost 5 bases, with 7 bases between them. The CDR3 loop reads CASSRGETQYF. CDR3 in DNA: TGTGCCAGCAGCCGGGGGGAGACCCAGTACTTC.

This clone appeared once. This sequence joins TRBV7-8 and TRBJ1-1, with 9 bases lining up with TRBD1. Germline CDR1 is SGHVS and CDR2 is FQNEAQ. After removal of 2 bases from V and 1 base from J, the junction contained 2 bases not matched to a gene. The CDR3 consists of 15 residues. For the CDR3, the DNA is TGTGCCAGCAGCTTACTACAGGGGGCGAACACTGAAGCTTTCTTT. Translated, it gives CASSLLQGANTEAFF.

The rearrangement joins TRBV5-6 to TRBJ2-2; D might be TRBD1 (5 bases). This CDR3 has 15 amino acids. Trimming pared 0 bases from V and 4 bases from J, leaving 10 bases between. Germline values: CDR1 SGHDT, CDR2 YYEEEE. The CDR3 nucleotides are TGTGCCAGCAGCTTGGATCCAGGGCCCACCGGGGAGCTGTTTTTT. Amino acids: CASSLDPGPTGELFF.

The chain carries TRBV19 and TRBJ1-5; D ambiguous. Deletions cut 6 bases from V and 6 bases from J, with 18 bases between. Germline V lookup: CDR1 LNHDA, CDR2 SQIVND (reference sequence). This CDR3 is built from 15 residues. The CDR3 sequence: CASRGRATVSQPQHF. The CDR3 nucleotides are TGTGCCAGTAGAGGGCGGGCTACGGTCAGTCAGCCCCAGCATTTT.

The chain is built from TRBV3-1 (or the pseudogene TRBV3-2) and TRBJ2-7, with 10 bases aligning to TRBD2. Germline trimming cut 0 bases from V and 3 bases from J; bases unmatched to any gene: 2. Germline V gene data show CDR1 as LGHDT and CDR2 as YNNKEL (reference sequence). CDR3 size: 15 residues. In DNA, the CDR3 is TGTGCCAGCAGCCAAGAAACTAGCGGGAACTACGAGCAGTACTTC. Translated: CASSQETSGNYEQYF.

The chain joins TRBV6-5 to TRBJ2-3; D may be TRBD1 (6 bases). CDR1 and CDR2 (germline): MNHEY, SVGAGI. The V and J ends lost 7 bases and 2 bases respectively, with 16 bases between them. This CDR3 region has 15 residues. As DNA, the CDR3 is TGTGCCAGCAAAGGGACACAAGATCCCACAGATACGCAGTATTTT. Its translation: CASKGTQDPTDTQYF.